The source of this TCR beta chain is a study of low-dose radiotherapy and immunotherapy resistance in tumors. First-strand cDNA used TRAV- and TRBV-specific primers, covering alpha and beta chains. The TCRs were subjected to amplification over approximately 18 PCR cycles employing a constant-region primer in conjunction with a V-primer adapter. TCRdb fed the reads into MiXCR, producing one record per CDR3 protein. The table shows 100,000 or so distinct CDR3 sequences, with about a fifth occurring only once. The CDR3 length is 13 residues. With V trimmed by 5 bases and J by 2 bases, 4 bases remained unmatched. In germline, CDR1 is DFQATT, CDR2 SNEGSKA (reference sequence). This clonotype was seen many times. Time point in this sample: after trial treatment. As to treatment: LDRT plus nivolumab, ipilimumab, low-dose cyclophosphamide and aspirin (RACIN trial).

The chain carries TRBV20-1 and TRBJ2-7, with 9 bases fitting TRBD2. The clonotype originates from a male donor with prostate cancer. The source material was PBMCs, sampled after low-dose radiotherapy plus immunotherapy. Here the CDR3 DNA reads TGCAGTGCTCACAGCGGGGGGCCCTACGAGCAGTACTTC. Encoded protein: CSAHSGGPYEQYF.